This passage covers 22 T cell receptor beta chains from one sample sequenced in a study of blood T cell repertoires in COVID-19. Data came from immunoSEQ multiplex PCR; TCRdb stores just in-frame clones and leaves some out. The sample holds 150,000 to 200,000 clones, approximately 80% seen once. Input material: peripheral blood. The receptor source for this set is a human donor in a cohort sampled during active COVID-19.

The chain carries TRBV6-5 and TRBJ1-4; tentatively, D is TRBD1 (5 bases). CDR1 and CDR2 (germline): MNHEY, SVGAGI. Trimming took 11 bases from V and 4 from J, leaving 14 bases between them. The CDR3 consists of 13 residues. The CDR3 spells CAGGAGSNEKLFF. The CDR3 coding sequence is TGTGCCGGCGGGGCGGGAAGTAATGAAAAACTGTTTTTT.

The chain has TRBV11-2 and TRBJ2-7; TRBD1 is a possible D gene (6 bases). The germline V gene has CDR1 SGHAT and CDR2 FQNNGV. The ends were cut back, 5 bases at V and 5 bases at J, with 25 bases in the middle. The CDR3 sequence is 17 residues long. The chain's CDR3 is CASSRTGPANRVDEQYF. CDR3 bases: TGTGCCAGCAGCCGAACGGGCCCGGCGAACAGGGTCGACGAGCAGTACTTC.

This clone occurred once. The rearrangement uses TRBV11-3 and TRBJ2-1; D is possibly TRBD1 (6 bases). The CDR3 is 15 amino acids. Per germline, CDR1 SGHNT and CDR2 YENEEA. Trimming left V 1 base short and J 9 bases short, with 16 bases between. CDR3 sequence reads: CASSLGAREQGEQFF. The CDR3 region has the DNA TGTGCCAGCAGCTTAGGAGCTCGCGAACAGGGTGAGCAGTTCTTC.

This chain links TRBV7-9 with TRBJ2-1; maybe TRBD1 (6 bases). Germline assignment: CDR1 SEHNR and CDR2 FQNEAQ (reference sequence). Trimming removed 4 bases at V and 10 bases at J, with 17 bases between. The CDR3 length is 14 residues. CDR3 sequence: CASSSWGLAGEQFF. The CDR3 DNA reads TGTGCCAGCAGCTCTTGGGGGCTAGCCGGGGAGCAGTTCTTC.

CDR3 sequence reads: CASSKHSTGINEKLFF. The CDR3, as DNA: TGTGCCAGCAGCAAGCACTCGACAGGGATTAATGAAAAACTGTTTTTT. This chain joins TRBV5-4 and TRBJ1-4, with 7 bases that match TRBD1. The ends lost 4 bases at V and 4 bases at J; junction bases unmatched: 10. The germline gives CDR1 SGHNT, CDR2 YYREEE (reference sequence). The CDR3 consists of 16 residues.

The CDR3 sequence is CASSPRIAGGTGELFF. Written as DNA, the CDR3 is TGCGCCAGCAGCCCACGGATAGCGGGAGGCACCGGGGAGCTGTTTTTT. This sequence joins TRBV4-3 and TRBJ2-2, with 10 bases lining up with TRBD2. The CDR3 extends over 16 amino acids. The germline CDR1 and CDR2 sequences are LGHNA and YSLEER. V lost 4 bases, J lost 4 bases, and 6 bases stayed unmatched.

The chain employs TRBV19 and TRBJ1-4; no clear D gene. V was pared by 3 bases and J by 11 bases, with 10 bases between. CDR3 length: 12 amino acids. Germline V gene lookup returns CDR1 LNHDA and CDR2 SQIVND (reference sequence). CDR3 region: CASSIAGGKLFF. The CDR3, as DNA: TGTGCCAGTAGTATCGCGGGCGGGAAACTGTTTTTT.

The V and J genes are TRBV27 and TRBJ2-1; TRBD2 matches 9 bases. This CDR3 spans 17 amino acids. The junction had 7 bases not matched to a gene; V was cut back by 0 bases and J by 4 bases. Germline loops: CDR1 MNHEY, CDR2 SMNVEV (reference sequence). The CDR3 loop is CASSLSREGPFYNEQFF. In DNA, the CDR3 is TGTGCCAGCAGTTTATCGCGGGAGGGCCCGTTTTACAATGAGCAGTTCTTC.

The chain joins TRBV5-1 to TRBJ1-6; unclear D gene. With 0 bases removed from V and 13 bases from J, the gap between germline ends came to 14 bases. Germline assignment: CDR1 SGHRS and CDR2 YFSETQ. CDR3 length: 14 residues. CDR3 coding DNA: TGCGCCAGCAGCTTGGAATCAGGCATTAGGCCCCTCCACTTT. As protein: CASSLESGIRPLHF.

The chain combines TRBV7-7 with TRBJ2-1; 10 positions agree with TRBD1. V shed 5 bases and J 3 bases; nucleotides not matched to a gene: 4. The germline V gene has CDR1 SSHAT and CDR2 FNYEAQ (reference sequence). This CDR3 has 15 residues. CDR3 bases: TGTGCCAGCAGCAGACGGACAGGGGGCTACAATGAGCAGTTCTTC. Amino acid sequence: CASSRRTGGYNEQFF.

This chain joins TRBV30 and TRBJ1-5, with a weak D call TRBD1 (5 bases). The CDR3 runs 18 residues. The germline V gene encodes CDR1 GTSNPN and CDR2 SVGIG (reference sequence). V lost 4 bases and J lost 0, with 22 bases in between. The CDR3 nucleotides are TGTGCCTGGAAGTGGACGAAGGGGTTTTGGACTAGCAATCAGCCCCAGCATTTT. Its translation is CAWKWTKGFWTSNQPQHF.

For the CDR3, the DNA is TGTGCCAGCAGTGAAGCGGGACAGGGGCGTTACTATGGCTACACCTTC. Translating it yields CASSEAGQGRYYGYTF. The chain couples TRBV6-1 to TRBJ1-2, with TRBD1 matching 10 bases. This CDR3 contains 16 residues. The trim removed 0 bases at V and 3 bases at J, leaving 4 bases unmatched. The germline gives CDR1 MNHNS, CDR2 SASEGT.

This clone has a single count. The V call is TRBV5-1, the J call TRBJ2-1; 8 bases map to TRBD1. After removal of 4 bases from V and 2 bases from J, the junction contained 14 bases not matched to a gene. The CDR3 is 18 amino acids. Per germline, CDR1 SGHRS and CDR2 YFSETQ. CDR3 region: CASSPPVVWTGTYNEQFF. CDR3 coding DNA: TGCGCCAGCAGCCCCCCGGTTGTTTGGACAGGGACCTACAATGAGCAGTTCTTC.

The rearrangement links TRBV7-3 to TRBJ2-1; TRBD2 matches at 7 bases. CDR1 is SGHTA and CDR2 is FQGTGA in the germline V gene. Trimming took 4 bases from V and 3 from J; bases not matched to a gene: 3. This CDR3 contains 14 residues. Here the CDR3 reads CASSSGLDYNEQFF. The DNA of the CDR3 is TGTGCCAGCAGCTCTGGACTAGACTACAATGAGCAGTTCTTC.

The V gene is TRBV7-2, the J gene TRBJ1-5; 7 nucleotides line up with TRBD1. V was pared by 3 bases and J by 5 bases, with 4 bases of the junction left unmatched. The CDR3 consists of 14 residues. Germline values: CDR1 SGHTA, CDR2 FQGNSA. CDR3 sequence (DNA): TGTGCCAGCAGCTTCGACAGGGTGGATCAGCCCCAGCATTTT. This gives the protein CASSFDRVDQPQHF.

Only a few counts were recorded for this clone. The CDR3 region is CASTRAGVGVDEQFF. CDR3 nucleotides: TGTGCCAGCACCCGGGCCGGGGTGGGCGTAGATGAGCAGTTCTTC. The chain carries TRBV27 and TRBJ2-1, with D tentatively TRBD2 (5 bases). The germline gives CDR1 MNHEY, CDR2 SMNVEV (reference sequence). CDR3 length equals 15 residues. V dropped 7 bases and J dropped 8 bases, with 21 bases sitting between them.

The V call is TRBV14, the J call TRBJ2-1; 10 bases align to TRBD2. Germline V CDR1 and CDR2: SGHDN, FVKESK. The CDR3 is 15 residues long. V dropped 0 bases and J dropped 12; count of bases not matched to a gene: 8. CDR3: CASSQDRASGGAQFF. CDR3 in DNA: TGTGCCAGCAGCCAAGATCGGGCTAGCGGGGGCGCGCAGTTCTTC.

In nucleotides, the CDR3 is TGTGCCAGCAGTTTGAGTTTAGGAGGGAACACTGAAGCTTTCTTT. Translation: CASSLSLGGNTEAFF. J is TRBJ1-1 and V is TRBV28; D not resolved. The V gene's germline CDR1 is MDHEN and CDR2 SYDVKM. With 3 bases removed from V and 1 base from J, the gap between germline ends came to 12 bases. This CDR3 is built from 15 residues.

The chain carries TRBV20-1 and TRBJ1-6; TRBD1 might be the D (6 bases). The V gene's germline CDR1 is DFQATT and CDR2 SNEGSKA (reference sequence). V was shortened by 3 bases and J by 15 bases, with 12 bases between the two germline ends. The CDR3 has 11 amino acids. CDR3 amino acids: CSARGGAVLHF. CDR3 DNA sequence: TGCAGTGCTAGGGGGGGGGCAGTCCTCCACTTT.

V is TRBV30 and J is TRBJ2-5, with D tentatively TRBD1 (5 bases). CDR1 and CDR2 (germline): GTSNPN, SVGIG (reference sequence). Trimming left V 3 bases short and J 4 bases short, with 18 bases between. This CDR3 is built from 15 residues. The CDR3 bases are TGTGCCTGGAGCAGCGAAGGGGTGTTGAGAGAGACCCAGTACTTC. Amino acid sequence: CAWSSEGVLRETQYF.

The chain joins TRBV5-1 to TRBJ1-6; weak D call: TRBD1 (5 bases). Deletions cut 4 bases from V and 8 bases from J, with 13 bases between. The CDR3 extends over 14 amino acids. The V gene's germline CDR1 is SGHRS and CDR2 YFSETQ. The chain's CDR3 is CASSAGGTDSPLHF. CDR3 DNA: TGCGCCAGCAGCGCCGGGGGGACTGATTCACCCCTCCACTTT.

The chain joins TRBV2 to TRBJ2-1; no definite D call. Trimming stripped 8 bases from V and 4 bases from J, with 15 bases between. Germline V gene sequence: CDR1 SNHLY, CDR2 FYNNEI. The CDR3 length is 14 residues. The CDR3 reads CASSEEKPYNEQFF. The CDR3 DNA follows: TGTGCCAGCTCTGAGGAAAAACCTTACAATGAGCAGTTCTTC.